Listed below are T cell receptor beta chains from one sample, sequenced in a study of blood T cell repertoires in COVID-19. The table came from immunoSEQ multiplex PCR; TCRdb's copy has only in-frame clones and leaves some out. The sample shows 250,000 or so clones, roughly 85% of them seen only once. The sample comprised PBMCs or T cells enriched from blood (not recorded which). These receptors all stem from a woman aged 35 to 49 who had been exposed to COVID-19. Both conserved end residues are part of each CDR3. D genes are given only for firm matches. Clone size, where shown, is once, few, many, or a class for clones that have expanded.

CDR3: CASSGQIYGYTF; DNA: TGTGCCAGCAGCGGACAGATCTATGGCTACACCTTC; V: TRBV2; size: few; J: TRBJ1-2; D: -
CDR3: CASRLGGGTNTEAFF; DNA: TGTGCCAGCAGACTAGGGGGGGGGACGAACACTGAAGCTTTCTTT; V: TRBV28; size: -; J: TRBJ1-1; D: -
CDR3: CAISERGWGGGQETQYF; DNA: TGTGCCATCAGTGAGCGGGGTTGGGGAGGGGGGCAAGAGACCCAGTACTTC; V: TRBV10-3; size: -; J: TRBJ2-5; D: -
CDR3: CASSQGGGRAYGYTF; DNA: TGTGCCAGCAGCCAAGGAGGTGGCCGAGCGTATGGCTACACCTTC; V: TRBV14; size: -; J: TRBJ1-2; D: -
CDR3: CASSEGAEVTDTQYF; DNA: TGTGCCAGCAGTGAAGGGGCAGAAGTCACAGATACGCAGTATTTT; V: TRBV6-1; size: -; J: TRBJ2-3; D: -
CDR3: CASSGRTGTGTSNQPQHF; DNA: TGTGCCAGCAGTGGAAGAACCGGGACAGGTACGAGCAATCAGCCCCAGCATTTT; V: TRBV2; size: -; J: TRBJ1-5; D: TRBD1
CDR3: CASTQGAREAFF; DNA: TGCGCCAGCACACAGGGGGCGCGTGAAGCTTTCTTT; V: TRBV4-1; size: -; J: TRBJ1-1; D: TRBD1
CDR3: CASSPGQGRTYRETQYF; DNA: TGTGCCAGCTCACCAGGACAGGGGCGCACCTACCGGGAGACCCAGTACTTC; V: TRBV18; size: -; J: TRBJ2-5; D: TRBD1
CDR3: CASSLGQGGNTEAFF; DNA: TGTGCCAGCAGCCTAGGACAGGGGGGGAACACTGAAGCTTTCTTT; V: TRBV7-9; size: -; J: TRBJ1-1; D: TRBD1
CDR3: CATSDPTGFEDTQYF; DNA: TGTGCCACCAGTGACCCGACGGGGTTTGAAGATACGCAGTATTTT; V: TRBV24-1; size: -; J: TRBJ2-3; D: -
CDR3: CASSSQGGGNTIYF; DNA: TGTGCCAGCAGCTCACAGGGCGGTGGAAACACCATATATTTT; V: TRBV7-2; size: once; J: TRBJ1-3; D: -
CDR3: CASSQTGEQYF; DNA: TGCGCCAGCAGCCAGACAGGGGAGCAGTACTTC; V: TRBV5-1; size: few; J: TRBJ2-7; D: TRBD1
CDR3: CASTEGRQGHGYTF; DNA: TGTGCCAGCACCGAAGGTAGACAGGGTCATGGCTACACCTTC; V: TRBV2; size: -; J: TRBJ1-2; D: TRBD1
CDR3: CASSLDGTGVNTEAFF; DNA: TGCGCCAGCAGCTTGGATGGGACAGGGGTGAACACTGAAGCTTTCTTT; V: TRBV5-1; size: -; J: TRBJ1-1; D: TRBD1
CDR3: CASSFGPEVADTQYF; DNA: TGTGCCAGCAGCTTCGGCCCCGAGGTGGCAGATACGCAGTATTTT; V: TRBV5-6; size: -; J: TRBJ2-3; D: -
CDR3: CASSQKMGPGTWVNYGYTF; DNA: TGCGCCAGCAGCCAAAAAATGGGGCCCGGGACATGGGTTAACTATGGCTACACCTTC; V: TRBV4-3; size: -; J: TRBJ1-2; D: -
CDR3: CASSWTSGASYNEQFF; DNA: TGTGCCAGCAGTTGGACTAGCGGGGCCTCCTACAATGAGCAGTTCTTC; V: TRBV6-4; size: few; J: TRBJ2-1; D: TRBD2
CDR3: CASSQGGTYNEQFF; DNA: TGCGCCAGCAGCCAAGGCGGGACTTACAATGAGCAGTTCTTC; V: TRBV4-1; size: -; J: TRBJ2-1; D: -
CDR3: CSVYNLGGGDTQYF; DNA: TGCAGCGTTTATAACTTAGGGGGCGGGGATACGCAGTATTTT; V: TRBV29-1; size: -; J: TRBJ2-3; D: TRBD1